Below, 21 T cell receptor beta chains from the same sample are listed, as sequenced in a study of post-analysis software for immune sequencing data. Findings of the study overall: Patients carried five TRBV segments more frequently than controls did, and TRBV5-6, TRBV5-1 and TRBV20-1 were among them.

The TCR beta cDNA libraries contained unique molecular identifiers. TCRdb independently ran MiXCR on the PCR reads; one entry per CDR3 protein. The sample records roughly 870,000 distinct CDR3 sequences, roughly 58% being singletons. Their antigen targets remain unknown. Material for sequencing was blood. These receptors were obtained from a girl aged 10-17 years with multiple sclerosis.

This clonotype turned up a few times. The rearrangement uses TRBV7-9 and TRBJ2-1; D is ambiguous. The CDR3 consists of 16 residues. Trimming shortened V by 5 bases and J by 5 bases, and 19 bases separated the two germline ends. Germline lookup yields CDR1 SEHNR and CDR2 FQNEAQ (reference sequence). The CDR3 DNA follows: TGTGCCAGCAGCATTCTTGACCGGGTCGTTAACAATGAGCAGTTCTTC. This sequence encodes CASSILDRVVNNEQFF.

The chain carries TRBV20-1 and TRBJ2-7; D may match TRBD1 or TRBD2 (5 bases each). The germline gives CDR1 DFQATT, CDR2 SNEGSKA (reference sequence). The CDR3 sequence is 18 residues long. V lost 4 bases to trimming and J lost 3 bases, with 28 bases between them. CDR3 bases: TGCAGTGCTAAAACGGCCTTAATTCCGGGACGCCGCGTCTACGAGCAGTACTTC. Residues: CSAKTALIPGRRVYEQYF.

The chain links TRBV4-2 to TRBJ2-5; possibly TRBD2 for D (6 bases). The J call is uncertain, as TRBJ2-7 better fits the DNA end. The CDR3 has 14 residues. Per the germline V gene, CDR1 is LGHNA and CDR2 is YNFKEQ. CDR3 amino acids: CASSQKRVGGEQYF. As DNA, the CDR3 is TGTGCCAGCAGCCAGAAAAGGGTGGGGGGCGAGCAGTACTTC.

The chain links TRBV29-1 to TRBJ1-2; 9 bases line up with TRBD1. The CDR3 covers 17 residues. J gave up 4 bases and V 0 bases, and 12 bases lay outside the gene matches. The germline V gene encodes CDR1 SQVTM and CDR2 ANQGSEA. The CDR3 loop reads CSVEDRDRATGTYGYTF. As DNA, the CDR3 is TGCAGCGTTGAAGACCGGGACAGGGCTACAGGTACCTATGGCTACACCTTC.

J is TRBJ2-3 and V is TRBV29-1, with D maybe TRBD1 (5 bases). Deletions cut 7 bases from V and 0 bases from J, with 14 bases between. Germline-derived CDR1 and CDR2 are SQVTM and ANQGSEA. This CDR3 spans 14 amino acids. The CDR3 loop reads CSGGRAGSTDTQYF. In DNA form, the CDR3 reads TGCAGCGGTGGTAGGGCAGGGAGCACAGATACGCAGTATTTT.

This chain links TRBV10-3 with TRBJ2-1; TRBD2 matches 7 bases. The CDR3 sequence is 14 residues long. Germline V gene sequence: CDR1 ENHRY, CDR2 SYGVKD. V lost 5 bases to trimming and J lost 0 bases; unmatched junction nucleotides: 1. CDR3 loop: CAISSGVSYNEQFF. In nucleotides, the CDR3 is TGTGCCATCAGTAGCGGGGTCTCCTACAATGAGCAGTTCTTC.

The chain uses TRBV5-1 and TRBJ2-3; D is ambiguous. Germline V gene sequence: CDR1 SGHRS, CDR2 YFSETQ. V lost 2 bases, J lost 2 bases, and 15 bases lay in between. The CDR3 is 16 amino acids. In DNA, the CDR3 is TGCGCCAGCAGCTTAGACCAAACCACGACCACAGATACGCAGTATTTT. It encodes CASSLDQTTTTDTQYF. Together with reference TRBV5-1 and TRBJ2-3, the CDR3 gives the full variable domain: KAGVTQTPRYLIKTRGQQVTLSCSPISGHRSVSWYQQTPGQGLQFLFEYFSETQRNKGNFPGRFSGRQFSNSRSEMNVSTLELGDSALYLCASSLDQTTTTDTQYFGPGTRLTVL.

The genes are TRBV29-1 and TRBJ1-2, with D perhaps TRBD1 (5 bases). Deletions cut 4 bases from V and 6 bases from J, with 6 bases between. CDR3 length equals 10 residues. Germline V gene lookup returns CDR1 SQVTM and CDR2 ANQGSEA. CDR3: CSVGGDGYTF. CDR3 sequence (DNA): TGCAGCGTTGGGGGCGATGGCTACACCTTC.

With respect to this clonotype: The junction does not match germline at one end; this may be a read error. In DNA, the CDR3 is TGCGCCAGCAGCCCTGGTCAGGGGTTCTCCTCCGAGCAGTACTTC. Encoded protein: CASSPGQGFSSEQYF. The rearrangement links TRBV5-1 to TRBJ2-7, with D perhaps matching TRBD1 (6 bases). The CDR3 is 15 residues long. From germline, CDR1 is SGHRS and CDR2 YFSETQ.

This clonotype was recorded once. The chain couples TRBV9 to TRBJ1-6; 8 bases are shared with TRBD1. The CDR3 extends over 16 amino acids. CDR1 is SGDLS, CDR2 YYNGEE, per germline. V lost 0 bases to trimming and J lost 8 bases; unmatched junction nucleotides: 7. CDR3 sequence: CASSVGPGGIDSPLHF. The DNA of the CDR3 is TGTGCCAGCAGCGTAGGTCCAGGGGGCATAGATTCACCCCTCCACTTT.

As regards this clonotype: One end of the junction does not line up with germline, which may come from a read error. This chain links TRBV20-1 with TRBJ2-3; 10 positions agree with TRBD2. The CDR3 length is 15 residues. Germline V gene lookup returns CDR1 DFQATT and CDR2 SNEGSKA (reference sequence). CDR3 loop: CGAERPGLASDTQYF. The CDR3 DNA sequence: TGCGGTGCTGAACGACCGGGACTAGCGTCCGATACGCAGTATTTT.

The chain has TRBV5-1 and TRBJ2-1; the match to TRBD1 covers 11 bases. Germline loops: CDR1 SGHRS, CDR2 YFSETQ. Trimming took 4 bases from V and 6 from J; bases not matched to a gene: 6. CDR3 size: 15 residues. CDR3 coding DNA: TGCGCCAGCAGCAACGGACAGGGGGCGGCCAATGAGCAGTTCTTC. Its protein is CASSNGQGAANEQFF.

The chain links TRBV29-1 to TRBJ2-7; 7 nucleotides line up with TRBD1. Germline trimming cut 4 bases from V and 2 bases from J; bases unmatched to any gene: 11. The CDR3 consists of 15 residues. Germline lookup yields CDR1 SQVTM and CDR2 ANQGSEA. The CDR3 loop is CSVVGRRGGTYEQYF. The CDR3 coding sequence is TGCAGCGTTGTTGGACGCCGAGGGGGCACCTACGAGCAGTACTTC.

The chain combines TRBV10-3 with TRBJ2-1; the D is unclear. Germline CDR1 reads ENHRY; CDR2 reads SYGVKD. The CDR3 length is 14 residues. With 4 bases removed from V and 11 bases from J, the gap between germline ends came to 18 bases. The CDR3 spells CAISALEAANQQFF. For the CDR3, the DNA is TGTGCCATCAGTGCTCTTGAGGCCGCGAATCAGCAGTTCTTC.

This clonotype was recorded a few times. The genes are TRBV28 and TRBJ2-5; 10 positions match TRBD2. This CDR3 contains 15 residues. V trimming: 4 bases; J trimming: 5 bases; junction bases outside the gene matches: 7. Germline V gives CDR1 MDHEN, CDR2 SYDVKM. The CDR3 DNA follows: TGTGCCAGCAGTTCTCTAGCGGGAGCGGCGGAGACCCAGTACTTC. Translating it yields CASSSLAGAAETQYF.

The gene calls are TRBV15 and TRBJ2-5, with no clear D. The CDR3 sequence is 14 residues long. Germline V gene data show CDR1 as LNHNV and CDR2 as YYDKDF (reference sequence). V lost 1 base and J 3 bases, leaving 9 bases between the germline ends. For the CDR3, the DNA is TGTGCCACCAGCAGAGTACCTCTAGAAGAGACCCAGTACTTC. Translated, it gives CATSRVPLEETQYF.

In DNA, the CDR3 is TGTGCCAGCGGCTCCTCTCCACTGGGTCAGCCCCAGCATTTT. This encodes CASGSSPLGQPQHF. This sequence joins TRBV6-5 and TRBJ1-5; D is uncertain. The germline V gene encodes CDR1 MNHEY and CDR2 SVGAGI. Trimming took 8 bases from V and 6 from J, leaving 17 bases between them. The CDR3 has 14 amino acids.

This chain links TRBV5-1 with TRBJ2-5, with 15 bases identical to TRBD2. The DNA end favors TRBJ2-7, so the J call may be wrong. This CDR3 is 19 amino acids long. The germline V gene encodes CDR1 SGHRS and CDR2 YFSETQ. The CDR3 region is CASSLNSGTSGRIFYEQYF. In nucleotides, the CDR3 is TGCGCCAGCAGCCTGAATTCCGGGACTAGCGGGAGGATATTCTACGAGCAGTACTTC.

The chain links TRBV29-1 to TRBJ2-1, with TRBD1 as a possible D gene (5 bases). Between the trimmed V and J ends, which lost 3 bases and 7 bases, there was a span of 16 bases. This CDR3 has 14 residues. The germline CDR1 and CDR2 sequences are SQVTM and ANQGSEA. This chain's CDR3 is CSVDAGQLRNEQFF. The CDR3 region has the DNA TGCAGCGTTGACGCAGGGCAATTACGGAATGAGCAGTTCTTC.

V gene TRBV7-2 combines with J gene TRBJ1-2, with 9 bases fitting TRBD1. This CDR3 spans 16 amino acids. CDR1 SGHTA and CDR2 FQGNSA come from the germline V gene. V trimming: 7 bases; J trimming: 3 bases; junction bases outside the gene matches: 12. CDR3 protein: CASTRGDREVDYGYTF. In nucleotides, the CDR3 is TGTGCCAGCACCCGCGGGGACAGGGAGGTTGACTATGGCTACACCTTC.

V usage is TRBV27 and J usage is TRBJ2-6; D perhaps matches TRBD1 (5 bases). The CDR3 loop spans 15 amino acids. The germline gives CDR1 MNHEY, CDR2 SMNVEV (reference sequence). Trimming removed 6 bases from V and 0 bases from J, with 9 bases in between. The CDR3 DNA reads TGTGCCAGCAGCACACAGGCCTCTGGGGCCAACGTCCTGACTTTC. This sequence encodes CASSTQASGANVLTF. The whole variable domain, filled in from reference TRBV27 and TRBJ2-6, reads EAQVTQNPRYLITVTGKKLTVTCSQNMNHEYMSWYRQDPGLGLRQIYYSMNVEVTDKGDVPEGYKVSRKEKRNFPLILESPSPNQTSLYFCASSTQASGANVLTFGAGSRLTVL.